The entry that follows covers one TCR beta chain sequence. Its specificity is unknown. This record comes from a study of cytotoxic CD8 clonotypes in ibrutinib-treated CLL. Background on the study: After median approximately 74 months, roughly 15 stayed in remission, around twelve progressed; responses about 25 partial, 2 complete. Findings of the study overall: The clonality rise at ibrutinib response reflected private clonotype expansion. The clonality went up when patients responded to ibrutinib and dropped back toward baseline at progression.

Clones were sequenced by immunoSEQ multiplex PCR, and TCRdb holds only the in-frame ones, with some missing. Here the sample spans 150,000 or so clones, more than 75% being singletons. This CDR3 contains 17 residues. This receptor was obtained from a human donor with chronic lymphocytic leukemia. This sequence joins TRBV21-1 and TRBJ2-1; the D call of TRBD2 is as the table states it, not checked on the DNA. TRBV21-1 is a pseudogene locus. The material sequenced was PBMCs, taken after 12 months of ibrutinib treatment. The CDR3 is CASSSRLAGSSYNEQFF. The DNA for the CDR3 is TGTGCCAGCAGCTCCCGACTAGCGGGGAGCTCCTACAATGAGCAGTTCTTC.